The 19 T cell receptor beta chains in this list originate from one sample, sequenced in a study of brain metastases from non-small cell lung cancer (dated 2019 in TCRdb). The library was made by the immunoSEQ multiplex PCR assay. TCRdb obtained this table from immuneACCESS and retained in-frame rearrangements with V and J assigned. These tables miss some clones; where compared with another copy, unresolved V genes account for less than half of the shortfall, and the remainder is unexplained. This sample has 6,000 or so clones in its table, and roughly 80% of those were observed once. The ten largest clones add up to 6.5% to 8% of the sample. Source material: primary lung tumor tissue. The cell subset or site tag for this specimen amounts to: primary lung tumor paired with brain metastasis. Receptors were obtained from a donor at least 40 years old with non-small cell lung cancer.

This clone qualifies as large (0.1 to 1%). The chain employs TRBV7-9 and TRBJ2-3, with TRBD2 as a possible D gene (5 bases). Trimming cost V 5 bases and J 4 bases, with 10 bases left between them. The CDR3 is 13 residues long. Germline values: CDR1 SEHNR, CDR2 FQNEAQ (reference sequence). Here the CDR3 DNA reads TGTGCCAGCAGCCGGGAACCACCAGATACGCAGTATTTT. Protein product: CASSREPPDTQYF.

This chain uses TRBV30 with TRBJ1-1; D not resolved. V was pared by 4 bases and J by 0 bases, with 12 bases between. This CDR3 contains 14 residues. CDR1 GTSNPN and CDR2 SVGIG come from the germline V gene (reference sequence). The CDR3 DNA sequence: TGTGCCTGGATCTCCGGGCCTGTGAACACTGAAGCTTTCTTT. This encodes CAWISGPVNTEAFF.

The chain uses TRBV3-1 (or the pseudogene TRBV3-2) and TRBJ1-4; no clear D. V lost 1 base, J lost 4 bases, and 10 bases lay in between. The CDR3 sequence is 15 residues long. Germline V gene data show CDR1 as LGHDT and CDR2 as YNNKEL (reference sequence). The CDR3 nucleotides are TGTGCCAGCAGCCAAGCCACCGGTCTTAATGAAAAACTGTTTTTT. Its protein product is CASSQATGLNEKLFF.

Here the CDR3 DNA reads TGTGCCAGCAGCGGGGGTAACTATGGCTACACCTTC. Protein sequence: CASSGGNYGYTF. The J gene is TRBJ1-2, the V gene TRBV3-1 (or the pseudogene TRBV3-2), with D perhaps matching TRBD1 (5 bases). The V end was cut by 5 bases, the J end by 1 base, with 5 bases between. CDR1 LGHDT and CDR2 YNNKEL come from the germline V gene (reference sequence). This CDR3 comprises 12 residues.

The V and J genes are TRBV7-2 and TRBJ2-1; 7 bases line up with TRBD2. The CDR3 totals 13 residues. V shed 4 bases, J shed 7 bases, and the junction held 4 bases outside the gene matches. Germline CDR1 and CDR2: SGHTA and FQGNSA. The CDR3 DNA is TGTGCCAGCAGCTCTCGACTAGCAAATGAGCAGTTCTTC. Its translation: CASSSRLANEQFF.

The chain carries TRBV5-4 and TRBJ1-2; D possibly corresponds to TRBD1 (5 bases). The germline V gene has CDR1 SGHNT and CDR2 YYREEE (reference sequence). V was shortened by 3 bases and J by 10 bases, with 13 bases between the two germline ends. The CDR3 is 12 residues long. The CDR3 DNA reads as TGTGCCAGCAGCTGGCAGGGTCGGCCCTACACCTTC. It encodes CASSWQGRPYTF.

The V and J genes are TRBV15 and TRBJ1-4; D is unresolved. The CDR3 loop spans 13 amino acids. Germline lookup yields CDR1 LNHNV and CDR2 YYDKDF (reference sequence). Trimming removed 0 bases at V and 8 bases at J, with 7 bases between. The CDR3 loop reads CATSRDRSEKLFF. DNA of the CDR3: TGTGCCACCAGCAGAGATCGGTCGGAAAAACTGTTTTTT. Full variable domain (rest looked up from reference TRBV15 and TRBJ1-4): DAMVIQNPRYQVTQFGKPVTLSCSQTLNHNVMYWYQQKSSQAPKLLFHYYDKDFNNEADTPDNFQSRRPNTSFCFLDIRSPGLGDTAMYLCATSRDRSEKLFFGSGTQLSVL.

The chain uses TRBV6-5 and TRBJ1-5, with no clear D. The V end was cut by 8 bases, the J end by 5 bases, with 13 bases between. The length of the CDR3 is 13 residues. CDR1 is MNHEY and CDR2 is SVGAGI in the germline V gene. The CDR3 DNA follows: TGTGCCAGCGGTCCATTCGGGGATCAGCCCCAGCATTTT. It specifies CASGPFGDQPQHF.

The rearrangement uses TRBV30 and TRBJ2-7; tentative D call: TRBD1 (6 bases). The CDR3 sequence is 12 residues long. Trimming left V 1 base short and J 6 bases short, with 10 bases between. Germline V lookup: CDR1 GTSNPN, CDR2 SVGIG (reference sequence). Here the CDR3 DNA reads TGTGCCTGGAGTGGGGGGCGCGGCGAGCAGTACTTC. Amino acids: CAWSGGRGEQYF. The variable domain in full, completed from reference TRBV30 and TRBJ2-7, reads SQTIHQWPATLVQPVGSPLSLECTVEGTSNPNLYWYRQAAGRGLQLLFYSVGIGQISSEVPQNLSASRPQDRQFILSSKKLLLSDSGFYLCAWSGGRGEQYFGPGTRLTVT.

Remarks on this clone: At one boundary the junction diverges from the germline segment, which might be a read error. The chain carries TRBV18 and TRBJ1-2; 9 nucleotides line up with TRBD1. CDR3 size: 14 residues. Germline V CDR1 and CDR2: KGHSH, LQKENI. The CDR3 DNA sequence: TGTGCCAGCTCAGCCGGGACAGGGAACTATGGCTACACCTTT. Protein: CASSAGTGNYGYTF. Full variable domain (rest looked up from reference TRBV18 and TRBJ1-2): NAGVMQNPRHLVRRRGQEARLRCSPMKGHSHVYWYRQLPEEGLKFMVYLQKENIIDESGMPKERFSAEFPKEGPSILRIQQVVRGDSAAYFCASSAGTGNYGYTFGSGTRLTVV.

J is TRBJ2-5 and V is TRBV3-1 (or the pseudogene TRBV3-2), with D maybe TRBD1 (5 bases). The CDR3 totals 15 residues. Germline V gives CDR1 LGHDT, CDR2 YNNKEL (reference sequence). Trimming took off 1 base at V and 4 bases at J, with 13 bases between the two ends. The CDR3 region is CASSQVGQGRETQYF. The CDR3 DNA sequence: TGTGCCAGCAGCCAAGTTGGCCAGGGTAGAGAGACCCAGTACTTC.

This clone was observed a single time. The chain has TRBV19 and TRBJ2-5, with unresolved D. CDR1 is LNHDA, CDR2 SQIVND, per germline (reference sequence). V was clipped by 9 bases and J by 2 bases, with 10 bases between them. The CDR3 contains 12 residues. The CDR3: CARDATQETQYF. CDR3 in DNA: TGTGCCAGAGACGCTACACAAGAGACCCAGTACTTC. Variable domain in full (rest from reference TRBV19 and TRBJ2-5): DGGITQSPKYLFRKEGQNVTLSCEQNLNHDAMYWYRQDPGQGLRLIYYSQIVNDFQKGDIAEGYSVSREKKESFPLTVTSAQKNPTAFYLCARDATQETQYFGPGTRLLVL.

The chain joins TRBV4-1 to TRBJ2-1; 8 bases line up with TRBD1. This CDR3 contains 18 residues. J gave up 3 bases and V 4 bases, and 14 bases lay outside the gene matches. Germline values: CDR1 MGHRA, CDR2 YSYEKL. DNA of the CDR3: TGCGCCAGCAGCCTCCTAGGGGGCAGGGGGCTATTCTACAATGAGCAGTTCTTC. It translates to CASSLLGGRGLFYNEQFF.

This chain links TRBV11-1 with TRBJ2-3; D could derive from TRBD1 or TRBD2 (5 bases each). CDR3 length equals 15 residues. Trimming pared 3 bases from V and 0 bases from J, leaving 10 bases between. CDR1 and CDR2 from the germline V gene are SGHAT and FQDESV (reference sequence). CDR3 sequence reads: CASSFGTKSTDTQYF. The CDR3 bases are TGTGCCAGCAGCTTCGGGACCAAGAGCACAGATACGCAGTATTTT.

The chain joins TRBV7-9 to TRBJ1-1; the match to TRBD1 covers 7 bases. The junction had 11 bases not matched to a gene; V was cut back by 2 bases and J by 5 bases. CDR3 size: 16 residues. Germline V gene sequence: CDR1 SEHNR, CDR2 FQNEAQ (reference sequence). CDR3 bases: TGTGCCAGCAGCTTATTGAGACAGGGTTTGGGAACTGAAGCTTTCTTT. It translates to CASSLLRQGLGTEAFF.

The count of this clone is one. One end of the junction varies from germline; a read error may be responsible. Other nucleotide sequences in the sample specify the same CDR3. The chain couples TRBV7-8 to TRBJ2-3, with D tentatively TRBD1 or TRBD2 (6 bases each). Germline lookup yields CDR1 SGHVS and CDR2 FQNEAQ. The CDR3 spans 15 residues. Here the CDR3 DNA reads TGTGCCAGCAACACCCGGGGGCAGGGCACAGATACGCAATATTTT. As protein: CASNTRGQGTDTQYF.

This clone appeared once. This rearrangement joins TRBV6-2 or TRBV6-3 to TRBJ2-7; 8 nucleotides line up with TRBD1. This CDR3 has 13 amino acids. Trimming cost V 7 bases and J 5 bases; bases outside gene matches: 7. Germline V CDR1 and CDR2: MNHEY, SVGEGT. DNA for the CDR3: TGTGCCAGCAACCCAGGGGGCCGGGACGAGCAGTACTTC. Protein sequence: CASNPGGRDEQYF.

The V and J genes are TRBV29-1 and TRBJ2-1, with 14 bases that match TRBD2. The CDR3 consists of 16 residues. Germline trimming cut 4 bases from V and 6 bases from J; bases unmatched to any gene: 8. Germline CDR1 and CDR2: SQVTM and ANQGSEA. CDR3 region: CSVAQTSGGARNEQFF. CDR3 DNA: TGCAGCGTTGCCCAGACTAGCGGGGGGGCCCGCAATGAGCAGTTCTTC.

The V call is TRBV3-1 (or the pseudogene TRBV3-2), the J call TRBJ2-2, with no clear D. The CDR3 covers 12 residues. Trimming took off 1 base at V and 7 bases at J, with 4 bases between the two ends. CDR1 and CDR2 from the germline V gene are LGHDT and YNNKEL (reference sequence). CDR3 nucleotides: TGTGCCAGCAGCCAAGGTAGCGGGGAGCTGTTTTTT. Protein product: CASSQGSGELFF.